This T cell receptor (beta chain) was captured by sequencing in a study of T cell repertoires in cytomegalovirus infection. On the study more broadly: CMV epitopes in the study were HLA-C-restricted (recently identified) and HLA-B-restricted (well studied). Shared public TCR beta signatures pointed to both CMV infection and a matching HLA type. General study points: HLA-C-restricted CMV clonotypes gave the most frequent clonotype in two of eight donors. Identification of carriers of CMV plus the relevant HLA was achieved through cumulative public TCR beta family frequency.

From germline, CDR1 is SGHVS and CDR2 FQNEAQ. The CDR3 is made up of 17 amino acids. V shed 1 base, J shed 6 bases, and the junction held 8 bases outside the gene matches. One entry per CDR3 protein, called by TCRdb with MiXCR from the reads. Here the sample spans hundreds of thousands of distinct CDR3 sequences, under 35% being singletons. On this clonotype itself: Its antigen is not known.

This clonotype originated in a human donor in good health (CMV status not recorded). Some clones in this sample may be carry-over from other donors' samples. The starting material was cultured PBMCs, obtained from culture after CMV antigen stimulation. The rearrangement uses TRBV7-8 and TRBJ1-5; 11 nucleotides line up with TRBD1. CDR3 sequence (DNA): TGTGCCAGCAGCTTAGGATACGGGACAGGGGGGAGTCAGCCCCAGCATTTT. Protein: CASSLGYGTGGSQPQHF.